The clone carrying this T cell receptor (beta chain) is a singleton in its sample. The target antigen is unknown. This sample was taken from a study of T cell responses to AZD1222 COVID-19 vaccine. The overall study: Researchers grouped second doses given at about 4 or about 12 weeks into one pool. Study results and limitations: The span of vaccine-associated CD4 TCRs extended across spike, with dominance at 160-218 and 743-854.

Profiled with immunoSEQ multiplex PCR; TCRdb holds only in-frame clones, not every one. The sample has roughly 93,000 clones, 90% seen once. Trimming stripped 1 base from V and 3 bases from J, with 13 bases between. The CDR3 contains 15 residues. Germline V gives CDR1 SGHTA, CDR2 FQGNSA. The chain couples TRBV7-2 to TRBJ2-7; maybe TRBD2 (6 bases). This material consisted of peripheral blood, taken on day 0 of AZD1222 vaccination. The receptor was derived from an adult in good health. The CDR3 nucleotides are TGTGCCAGCAGCTTAGTGGGTAGCGGTGACTACGAGCAGTACTTC. It is translated as CASSLVGSGDYEQYF.